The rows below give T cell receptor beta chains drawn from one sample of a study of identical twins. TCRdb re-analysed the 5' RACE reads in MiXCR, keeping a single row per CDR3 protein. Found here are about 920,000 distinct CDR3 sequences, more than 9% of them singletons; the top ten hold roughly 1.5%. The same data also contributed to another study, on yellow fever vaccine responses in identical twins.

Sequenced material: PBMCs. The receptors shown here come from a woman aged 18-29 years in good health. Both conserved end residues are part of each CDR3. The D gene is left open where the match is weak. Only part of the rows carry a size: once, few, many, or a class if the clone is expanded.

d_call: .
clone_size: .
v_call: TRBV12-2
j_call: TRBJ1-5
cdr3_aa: CASRLNWWNQPQHF
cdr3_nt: TGTGCAAGTCGCTTAAATTGGTGGAATCAGCCCCAGCATTTT

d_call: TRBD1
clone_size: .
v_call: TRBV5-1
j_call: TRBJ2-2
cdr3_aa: CASSFGTGVTGELFF
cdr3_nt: TGCGCCAGCAGCTTCGGGACAGGGGTCACCGGGGAGCTGTTTTTT

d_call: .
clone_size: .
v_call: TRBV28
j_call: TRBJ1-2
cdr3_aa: CASSFPGIFGGYTF
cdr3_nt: TGTGCCAGCAGTTTTCCCGGGATTTTCGGGGGCTACACCTTC

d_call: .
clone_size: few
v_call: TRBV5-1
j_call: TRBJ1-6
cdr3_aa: CASREGDSPLHF
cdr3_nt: TGCGCCAGCAGAGAGGGGGATTCACCCCTCCACTTT

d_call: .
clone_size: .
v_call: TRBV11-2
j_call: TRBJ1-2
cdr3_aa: CASSPTEVGDGYTF
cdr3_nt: TGTGCCAGCAGCCCCACCGAGGTGGGAGATGGCTACACCTTC

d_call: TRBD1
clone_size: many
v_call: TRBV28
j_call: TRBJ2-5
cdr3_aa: CASSSNWDRETQYF
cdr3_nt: TGTGCCAGCAGTTCGAACTGGGACAGAGAGACCCAGTACTTC

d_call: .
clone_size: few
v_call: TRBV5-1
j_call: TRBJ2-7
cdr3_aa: CASSLVYRGASYEQYF
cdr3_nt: TGCGCCAGCAGCTTGGTATACAGAGGAGCCTCCTACGAGCAGTACTTC

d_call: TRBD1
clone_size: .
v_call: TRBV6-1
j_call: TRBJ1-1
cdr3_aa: CASSRTRGQGAKTEAFF
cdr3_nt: TGTGCCAGCAGTCGAACCCGGGGACAGGGGGCGAAGACTGAAGCTTTCTTT

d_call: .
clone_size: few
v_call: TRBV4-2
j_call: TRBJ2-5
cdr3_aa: CASSQTWGAIQETQYF
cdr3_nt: TGTGCCAGCAGCCAGACTTGGGGGGCGATCCAAGAGACCCAGTACTTC

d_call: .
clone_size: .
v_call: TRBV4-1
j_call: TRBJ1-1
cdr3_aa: CASSQGTGIVAFF
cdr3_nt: TGCGCCAGCAGCCAAGGTACAGGGATCGTCGCTTTCTTT

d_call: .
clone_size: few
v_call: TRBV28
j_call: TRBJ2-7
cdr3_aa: CASSLPWVGEQYF
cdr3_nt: TGTGCCAGCAGCCTGCCGTGGGTGGGCGAGCAGTACTTC

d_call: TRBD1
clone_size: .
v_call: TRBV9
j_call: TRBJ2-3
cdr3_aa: CASSPPSGTGHTDTQYF
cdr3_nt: TGTGCCAGCAGCCCACCCTCCGGGACAGGCCATACAGATACGCAGTATTTT

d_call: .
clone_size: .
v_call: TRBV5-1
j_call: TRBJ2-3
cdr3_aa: CASSSGVGQAGTDTQYF
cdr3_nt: TGCGCCAGCAGCTCCGGAGTGGGTCAGGCGGGCACAGATACGCAGTATTTT

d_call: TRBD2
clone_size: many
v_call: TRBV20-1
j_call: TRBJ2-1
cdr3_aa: CSATGTSGLKEQFF
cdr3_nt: TGCAGCGCTACCGGGACTAGCGGTCTCAAGGAGCAGTTCTTC

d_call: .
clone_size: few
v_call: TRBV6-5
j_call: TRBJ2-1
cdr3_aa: CASSYSEVGSEQFF
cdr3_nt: TGTGCCAGCAGTTACTCGGAGGTAGGGAGTGAGCAGTTCTTC

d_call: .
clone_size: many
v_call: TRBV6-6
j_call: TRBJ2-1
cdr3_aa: CASSYSTVNEQFF
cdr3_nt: TGTGCCAGCAGTTACTCGACGGTCAATGAGCAGTTCTTC

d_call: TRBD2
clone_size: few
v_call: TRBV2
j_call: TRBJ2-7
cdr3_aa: CASRLTSVYEQYF
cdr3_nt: TGTGCCAGCAGGCTGACTAGCGTCTACGAGCAGTACTTC

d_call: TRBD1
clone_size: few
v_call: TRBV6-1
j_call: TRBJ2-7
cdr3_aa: CASKLGQGVYEQYF
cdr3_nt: TGTGCCAGCAAATTGGGACAGGGTGTATACGAGCAGTACTTC

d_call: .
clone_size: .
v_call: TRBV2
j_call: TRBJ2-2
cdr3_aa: CASSDGGEPGELFF
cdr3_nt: TGTGCCAGCAGTGATGGTGGGGAACCCGGGGAGCTGTTTTTT

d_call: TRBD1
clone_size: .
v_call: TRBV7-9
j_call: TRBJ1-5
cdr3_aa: CASSSDRGLQPQHF
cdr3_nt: TGTGCCAGCAGCTCGGACAGGGGGCTTCAGCCCCAGCATTTT

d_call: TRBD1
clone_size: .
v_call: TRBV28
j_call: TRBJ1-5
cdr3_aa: CASIKGTGDWNQPQHF
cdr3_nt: TGTGCCAGCATCAAGGGGACAGGGGATTGGAATCAGCCCCAGCATTTT

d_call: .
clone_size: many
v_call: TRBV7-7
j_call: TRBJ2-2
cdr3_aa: CAIYSRDGTGELFF
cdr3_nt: TGTGCCATATACTCCAGGGACGGTACCGGGGAGCTGTTTTTT

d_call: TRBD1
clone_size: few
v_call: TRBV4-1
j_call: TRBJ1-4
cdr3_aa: CASSRQGDEKLFF
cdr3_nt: TGCGCCAGCAGCCGGCAGGGGGATGAAAAACTGTTTTTT

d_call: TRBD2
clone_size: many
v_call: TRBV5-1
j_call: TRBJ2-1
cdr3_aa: CASSLGSGSYNEQFF
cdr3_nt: TGTGCCAGCAGTTTGGGTAGCGGGAGTTACAATGAGCAGTTCTTC

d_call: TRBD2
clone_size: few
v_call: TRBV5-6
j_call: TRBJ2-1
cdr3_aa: CASSFGASGRNNEQFF
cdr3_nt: TGTGCCAGCAGCTTTGGGGCTAGCGGGCGCAACAATGAGCAGTTCTTC

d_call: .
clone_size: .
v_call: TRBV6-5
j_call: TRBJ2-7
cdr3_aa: CASSYSADWAYEQYF
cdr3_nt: TGTGCCAGCAGTTACTCAGCGGATTGGGCTTACGAGCAGTACTTC

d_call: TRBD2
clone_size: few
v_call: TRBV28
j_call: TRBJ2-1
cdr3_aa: CASSFRLADLSSYNEQFF
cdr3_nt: TGTGCCAGCAGTTTTAGGCTAGCGGATTTGAGCTCCTACAATGAGCAGTTCTTC

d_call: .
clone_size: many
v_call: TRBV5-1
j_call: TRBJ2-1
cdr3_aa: CASSSDPASYNEQFF
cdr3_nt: TGCGCCAGCAGCTCGGACCCTGCCTCCTACAATGAGCAGTTCTTC

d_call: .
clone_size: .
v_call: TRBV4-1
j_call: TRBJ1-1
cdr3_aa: CASSHKEGSVNTEAFF
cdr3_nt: TGCGCCAGCAGCCACAAAGAAGGGTCGGTGAACACTGAAGCTTTCTTT

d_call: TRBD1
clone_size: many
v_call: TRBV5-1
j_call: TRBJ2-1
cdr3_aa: CASSQGQGANEQFF
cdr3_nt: TGCGCCAGCAGCCAAGGACAGGGGGCGAATGAGCAGTTCTTC

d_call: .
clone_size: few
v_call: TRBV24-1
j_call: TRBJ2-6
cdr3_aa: CATSAVNSGANVLTF
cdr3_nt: TGTGCCACCAGTGCTGTCAACTCTGGGGCCAACGTCCTGACTTTC

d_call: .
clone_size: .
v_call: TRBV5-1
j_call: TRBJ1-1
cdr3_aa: CASSLASGMNTEAFF
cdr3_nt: TGCGCCAGCAGCTTGGCCTCAGGGATGAACACTGAAGCTTTCTTT

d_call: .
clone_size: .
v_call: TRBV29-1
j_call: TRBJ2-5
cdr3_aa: CSVDSGQWVGETQYF
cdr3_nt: TGCAGCGTGGACTCCGGACAGTGGGTTGGTGAGACCCAGTACTTC

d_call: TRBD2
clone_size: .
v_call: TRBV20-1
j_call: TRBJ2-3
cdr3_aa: CSARDLGLGTDTQYF
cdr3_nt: TGCAGTGCTAGAGATCTAGGACTAGGGACAGATACGCAGTATTTT

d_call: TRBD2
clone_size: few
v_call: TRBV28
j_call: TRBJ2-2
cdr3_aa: CASSLIAGGPTGELFF
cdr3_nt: TGTGCCAGCAGTCTAATAGCGGGGGGGCCGACCGGGGAGCTGTTTTTT

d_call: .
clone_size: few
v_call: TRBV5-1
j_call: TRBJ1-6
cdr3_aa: CASSLVSADNSPLHF
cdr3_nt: TGCGCCAGCAGCTTGGTTTCGGCGGATAATTCACCCCTCCACTTT

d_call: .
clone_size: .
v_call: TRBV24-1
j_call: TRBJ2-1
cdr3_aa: CATSDGMRGEQFF
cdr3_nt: TGTGCCACCAGTGATGGGATGCGCGGTGAGCAGTTCTTC